The 5 T cell receptor beta chains given below trace back to one sample, sequenced in a study of shared clonotypes between healthy human individuals. TCRdb's copy holds only in-frame clones and misses some; the assay was immunoSEQ multiplex PCR. The sample contains over 2,000,000 clones, around 93% of which appear only once. Naivety among CD8 cells was defined by CD45RO negativity and positive CCR7 selection, thereby excluding terminally differentiated effector memory CD45RA+ cells. Sequenced material: naive CD8+ T cells from PBMCs. The receptor set was obtained from a man aged 18 to 30 in good health. Some clones in this sample may be carry-over from other donors' samples.

This sequence joins TRBV7-2 and TRBJ2-7; TRBD1 agrees at 7 bases. The CDR3 is 15 amino acids. The V gene's germline CDR1 is SGHTA and CDR2 FQGNSA. Germline trimming cut 5 bases from V and 0 bases from J; bases unmatched to any gene: 7. The DNA for the CDR3 is TGTGCCAGCAGCCGAGGGGGCGGAGACTCCTACGAGCAGTACTTC. This codes for CASSRGGGDSYEQYF.

The genes are TRBV5-6 and TRBJ1-2; 7 positions agree with TRBD1. J was trimmed by 1 base and V by 4 bases; bases with no gene match: 7. The CDR3 extends over 15 amino acids. CDR1 and CDR2 (germline): SGHDT, YYEEEE. CDR3 protein: CASSAAGGYNYGYTF. DNA of the CDR3: TGTGCCAGCAGCGCCGCAGGGGGTTATAACTATGGCTACACCTTC.

The rearrangement links TRBV9 to TRBJ2-3; 7 bases match TRBD1. The CDR3 extends over 16 amino acids. V lost 4 bases and J lost 5; bases outside the gene matches: 13. CDR1 SGDLS and CDR2 YYNGEE come from the germline V gene. In DNA, the CDR3 is TGTGCCAGCAGCCCCCGGACAGGAAGGATCCAAGATACGCAGTATTTT. Residues: CASSPRTGRIQDTQYF.

Only one count was recorded for this clone. The V gene is TRBV2, the J gene TRBJ2-5; a possible D gene is TRBD2 (5 bases). Germline CDR1 SNHLY, CDR2 FYNNEI. The CDR3 totals 13 residues. V lost 4 bases, J lost 1 base, and 7 bases lay in between. The CDR3: CASSGAGQETQYF. DNA of the CDR3: TGTGCCAGCAGTGGGGCGGGCCAAGAGACCCAGTACTTC.

The rearrangement links TRBV27 to TRBJ1-2, with a possible D match to TRBD1 (5 bases). This CDR3 has 13 residues. The germline V and J ends were trimmed by 3 bases and 7 bases, with 12 bases remaining between them. From germline, CDR1 is MNHEY and CDR2 SMNVEV (reference sequence). The DNA for the CDR3 is TGTGCCAGCAGTTTGGGGGGGAACGCTGGCTACACCTTC. The encoded protein is CASSLGGNAGYTF.